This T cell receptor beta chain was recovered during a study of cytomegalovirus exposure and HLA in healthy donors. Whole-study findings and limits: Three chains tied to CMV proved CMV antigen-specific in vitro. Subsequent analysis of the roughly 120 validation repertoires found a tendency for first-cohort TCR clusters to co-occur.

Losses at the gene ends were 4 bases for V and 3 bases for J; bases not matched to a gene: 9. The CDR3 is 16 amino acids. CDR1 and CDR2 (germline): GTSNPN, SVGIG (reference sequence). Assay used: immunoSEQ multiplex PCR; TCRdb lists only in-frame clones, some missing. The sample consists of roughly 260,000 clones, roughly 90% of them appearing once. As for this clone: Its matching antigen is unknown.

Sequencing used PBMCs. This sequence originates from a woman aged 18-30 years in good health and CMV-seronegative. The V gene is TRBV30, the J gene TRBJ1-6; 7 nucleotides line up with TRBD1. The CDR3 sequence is CAWKVKGGDYNSPLHF. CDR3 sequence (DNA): TGTGCCTGGAAAGTGAAAGGGGGCGACTATAATTCACCCCTCCACTTT.